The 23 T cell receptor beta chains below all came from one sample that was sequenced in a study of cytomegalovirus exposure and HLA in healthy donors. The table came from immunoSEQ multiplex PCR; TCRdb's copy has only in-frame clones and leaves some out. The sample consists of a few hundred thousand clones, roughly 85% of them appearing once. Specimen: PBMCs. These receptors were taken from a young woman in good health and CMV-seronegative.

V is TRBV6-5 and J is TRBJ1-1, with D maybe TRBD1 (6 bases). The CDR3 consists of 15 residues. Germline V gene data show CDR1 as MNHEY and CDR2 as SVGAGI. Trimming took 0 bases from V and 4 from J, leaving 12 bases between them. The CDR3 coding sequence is TGTGCCAGCAGTTACTCGAAAGGGGGGGGCACTGAAGCTTTCTTT. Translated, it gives CASSYSKGGGTEAFF.

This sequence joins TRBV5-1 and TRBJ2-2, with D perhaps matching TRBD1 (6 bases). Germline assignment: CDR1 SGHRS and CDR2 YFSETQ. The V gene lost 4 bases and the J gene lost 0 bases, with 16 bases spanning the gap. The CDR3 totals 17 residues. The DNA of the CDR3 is TGCGCCAGCAGCGCCTACCGGGACAACGCGAACACCGGGGAGCTGTTTTTT. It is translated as CASSAYRDNANTGELFF.

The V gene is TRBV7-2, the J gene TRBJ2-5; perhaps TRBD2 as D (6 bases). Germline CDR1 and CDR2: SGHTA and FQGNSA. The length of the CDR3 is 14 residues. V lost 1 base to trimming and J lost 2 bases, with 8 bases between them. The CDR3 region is CASSLDGSQETQYF. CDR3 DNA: TGTGCCAGCAGCTTAGACGGGAGTCAAGAGACCCAGTACTTC.

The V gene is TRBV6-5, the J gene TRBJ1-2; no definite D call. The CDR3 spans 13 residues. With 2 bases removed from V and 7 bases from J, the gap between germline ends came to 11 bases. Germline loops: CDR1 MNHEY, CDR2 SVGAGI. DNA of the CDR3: TGTGCCAGCAGTTACGGGAGACGCCCTGGCTACACCTTC. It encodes CASSYGRRPGYTF.

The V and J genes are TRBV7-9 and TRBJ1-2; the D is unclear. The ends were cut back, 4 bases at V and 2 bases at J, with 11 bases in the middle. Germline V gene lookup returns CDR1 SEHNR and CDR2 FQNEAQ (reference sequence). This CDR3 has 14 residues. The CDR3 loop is CASSYTTRNYGYTF. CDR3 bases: TGTGCCAGCAGCTATACGACACGAAACTATGGCTACACCTTC.

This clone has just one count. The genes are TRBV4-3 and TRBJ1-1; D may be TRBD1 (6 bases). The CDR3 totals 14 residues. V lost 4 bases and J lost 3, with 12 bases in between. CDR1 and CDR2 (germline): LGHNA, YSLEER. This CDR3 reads CASSPRQADTEAFF. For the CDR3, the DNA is TGCGCCAGCAGCCCCCGACAGGCTGACACTGAAGCTTTCTTT.

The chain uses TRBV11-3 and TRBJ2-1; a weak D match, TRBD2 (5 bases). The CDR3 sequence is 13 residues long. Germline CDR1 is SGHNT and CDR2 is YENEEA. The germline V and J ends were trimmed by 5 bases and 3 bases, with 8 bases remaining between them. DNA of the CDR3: TGTGCCAGCAGCGACGCGGGCTACAATGAGCAGTTCTTC. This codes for CASSDAGYNEQFF. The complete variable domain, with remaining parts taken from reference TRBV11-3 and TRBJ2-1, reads EAGVVQSPRYKIIEKKQPVAFWCNPISGHNTLYWYLQNLGQGPELLIRYENEEAVDDSQLPKDRFSAERLKGVDSTLKIQPAELGDSAVYLCASSDAGYNEQFFGPGTRLTVL.

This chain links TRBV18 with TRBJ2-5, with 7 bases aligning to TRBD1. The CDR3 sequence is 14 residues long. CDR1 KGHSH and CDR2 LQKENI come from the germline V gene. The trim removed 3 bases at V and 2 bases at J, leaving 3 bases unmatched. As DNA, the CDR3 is TGTGCCAGCTCACCCCCCAGGGGGCAAGAGACCCAGTACTTC. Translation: CASSPPRGQETQYF.

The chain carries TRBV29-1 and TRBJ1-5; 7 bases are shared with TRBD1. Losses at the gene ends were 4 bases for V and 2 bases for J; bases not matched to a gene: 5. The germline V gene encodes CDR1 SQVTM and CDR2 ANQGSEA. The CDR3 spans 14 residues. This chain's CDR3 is CSVAITGGNQPQHF. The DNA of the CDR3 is TGCAGCGTTGCAATTACAGGGGGCAATCAGCCCCAGCATTTT.

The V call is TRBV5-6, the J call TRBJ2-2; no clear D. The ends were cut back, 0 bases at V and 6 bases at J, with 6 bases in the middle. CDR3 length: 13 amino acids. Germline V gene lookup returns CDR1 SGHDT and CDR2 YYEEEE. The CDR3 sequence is CASSLGSAGELFF. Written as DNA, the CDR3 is TGTGCCAGCAGCTTGGGATCGGCCGGGGAGCTGTTTTTT.

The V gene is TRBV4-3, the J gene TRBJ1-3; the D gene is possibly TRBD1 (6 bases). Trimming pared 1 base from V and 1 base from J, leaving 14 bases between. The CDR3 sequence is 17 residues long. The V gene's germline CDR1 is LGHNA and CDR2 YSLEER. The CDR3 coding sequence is TGCGCCAGCAGCCAAGGTACAGGGATTTCGTCTGGAAACACCATATATTTT. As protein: CASSQGTGISSGNTIYF.

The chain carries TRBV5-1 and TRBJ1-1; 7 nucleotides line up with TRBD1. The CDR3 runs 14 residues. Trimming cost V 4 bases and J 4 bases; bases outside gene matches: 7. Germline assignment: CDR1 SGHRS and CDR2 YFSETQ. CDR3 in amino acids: CASSGQAGGTEAFF. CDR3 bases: TGCGCCAGCAGCGGACAGGCCGGTGGCACTGAAGCTTTCTTT. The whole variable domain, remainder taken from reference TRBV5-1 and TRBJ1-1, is KAGVTQTPRYLIKTRGQQVTLSCSPISGHRSVSWYQQTPGQGLQFLFEYFSETQRNKGNFPGRFSGRQFSNSRSEMNVSTLELGDSALYLCASSGQAGGTEAFFGQGTRLTVV.

The CDR3 region has the DNA TGTGCCAGCTCCCGACAGGGGGCAGACTATGGCTACACCTTC. Encoded protein: CASSRQGADYGYTF. The chain combines TRBV18 with TRBJ1-2; 10 nucleotides agree with TRBD1. J lost 3 bases, V lost 6 bases, and 4 bases had no gene match. The V gene's germline CDR1 is KGHSH and CDR2 LQKENI. The CDR3 is made up of 14 amino acids.

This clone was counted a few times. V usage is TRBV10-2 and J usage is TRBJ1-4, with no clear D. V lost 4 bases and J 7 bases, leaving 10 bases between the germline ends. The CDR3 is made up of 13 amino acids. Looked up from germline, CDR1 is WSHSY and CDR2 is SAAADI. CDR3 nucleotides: TGCGCCAGCAGTGGCGGGCAGACTGAAAAACTGTTTTTT. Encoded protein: CASSGGQTEKLFF.

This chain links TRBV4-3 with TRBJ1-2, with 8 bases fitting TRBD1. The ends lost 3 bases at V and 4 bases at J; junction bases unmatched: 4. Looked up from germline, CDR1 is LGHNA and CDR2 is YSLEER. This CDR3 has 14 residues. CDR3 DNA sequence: TGCGCCAGCAGCCACGGACAGGGTTCCTATGGCTACACCTTC. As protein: CASSHGQGSYGYTF.

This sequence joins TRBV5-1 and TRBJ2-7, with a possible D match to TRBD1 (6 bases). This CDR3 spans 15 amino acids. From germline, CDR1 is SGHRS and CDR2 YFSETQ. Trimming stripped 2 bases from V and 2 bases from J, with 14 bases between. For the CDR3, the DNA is TGCGCCAGCAGCTTTTTAGGGACACCTACCTACGAGCAGTACTTC. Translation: CASSFLGTPTYEQYF.

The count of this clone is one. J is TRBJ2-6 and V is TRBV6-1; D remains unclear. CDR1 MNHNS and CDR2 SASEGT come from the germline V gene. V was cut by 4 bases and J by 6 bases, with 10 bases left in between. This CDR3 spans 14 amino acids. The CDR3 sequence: CASSVTPQANVLTF. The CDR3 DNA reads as TGTGCCAGCAGTGTAACTCCCCAGGCCAACGTCCTGACTTTC.

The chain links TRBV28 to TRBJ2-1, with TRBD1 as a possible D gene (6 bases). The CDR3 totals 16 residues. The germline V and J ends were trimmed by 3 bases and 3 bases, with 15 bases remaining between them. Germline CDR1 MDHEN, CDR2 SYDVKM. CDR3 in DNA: TGTGCCAGCAGTTTCCCTTGGCAGGGGAACTACAATGAGCAGTTCTTC. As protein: CASSFPWQGNYNEQFF. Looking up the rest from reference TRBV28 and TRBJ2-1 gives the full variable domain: DVKVTQSSRYLVKRTGEKVFLECVQDMDHENMFWYRQDPGLGLRLIYFSYDVKMKEKGDIPEGYSVSREKKERFSLILESASTNQTSMYLCASSFPWQGNYNEQFFGPGTRLTVL.

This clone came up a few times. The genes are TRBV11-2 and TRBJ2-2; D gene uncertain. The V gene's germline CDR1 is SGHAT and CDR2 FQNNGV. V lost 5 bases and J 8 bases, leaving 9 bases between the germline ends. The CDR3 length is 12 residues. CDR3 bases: TGTGCCAGCAGCGCGAGAGGAGGGGAGCTGTTTTTT. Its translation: CASSARGGELFF.

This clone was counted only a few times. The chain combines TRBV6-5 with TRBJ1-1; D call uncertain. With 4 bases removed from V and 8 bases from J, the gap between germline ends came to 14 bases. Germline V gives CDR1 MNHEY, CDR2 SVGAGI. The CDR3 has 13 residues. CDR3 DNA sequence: TGTGCCAGCAGTTCCCGAGGGCATCCGGAAGCTTTCTTT. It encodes CASSSRGHPEAFF.

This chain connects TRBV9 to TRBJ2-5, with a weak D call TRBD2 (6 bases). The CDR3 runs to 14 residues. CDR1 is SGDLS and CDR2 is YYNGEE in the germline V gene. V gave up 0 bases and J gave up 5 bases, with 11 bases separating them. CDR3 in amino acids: CASSVGNRGETQYF. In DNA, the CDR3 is TGTGCCAGCAGCGTAGGCAACCGGGGGGAGACCCAGTACTTC.

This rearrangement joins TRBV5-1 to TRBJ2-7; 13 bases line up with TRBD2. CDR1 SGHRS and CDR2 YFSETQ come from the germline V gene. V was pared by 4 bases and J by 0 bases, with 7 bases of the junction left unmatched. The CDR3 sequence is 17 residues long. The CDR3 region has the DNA TGCGCCAGCAGCCGGACTAGCGGGGGACACAACTCCTACGAGCAGTACTTC. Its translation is CASSRTSGGHNSYEQYF.

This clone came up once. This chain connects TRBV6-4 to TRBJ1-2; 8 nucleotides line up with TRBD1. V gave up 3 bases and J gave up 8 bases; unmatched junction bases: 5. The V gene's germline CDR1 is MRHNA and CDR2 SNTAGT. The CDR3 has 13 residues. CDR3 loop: CASSEGGQGGYTF. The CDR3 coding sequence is TGTGCCAGCAGTGAGGGCGGACAGGGCGGCTACACCTTC.